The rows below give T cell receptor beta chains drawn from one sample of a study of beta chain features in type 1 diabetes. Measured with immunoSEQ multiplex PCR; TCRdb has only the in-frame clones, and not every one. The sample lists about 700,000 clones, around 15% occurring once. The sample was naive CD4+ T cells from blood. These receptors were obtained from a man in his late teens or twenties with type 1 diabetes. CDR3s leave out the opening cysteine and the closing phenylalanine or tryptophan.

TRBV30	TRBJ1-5	AWREDSYAAQH
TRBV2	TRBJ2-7	AGGVSEQY
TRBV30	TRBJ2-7	AWRARGTGGYEQY
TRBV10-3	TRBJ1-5	AISDPAVNQPQH
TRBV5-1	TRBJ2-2	ASSLASTNTGELF
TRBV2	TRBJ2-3	ASSDWIRLAGGPSTDTQY
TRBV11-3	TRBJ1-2	ASSQYGVYGYT
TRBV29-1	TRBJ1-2	SVEVSQGTGGYT
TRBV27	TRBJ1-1	ASSRTQGMRSTEAF
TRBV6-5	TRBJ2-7	ASRPGQYCEQY
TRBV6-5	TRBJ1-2	ASSYWQGAVYGYT
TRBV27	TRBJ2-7	ASSLVSGLSYEQY
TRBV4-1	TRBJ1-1	ASSQPLRDIDRGDEAF
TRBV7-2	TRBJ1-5	ASSFSQGEPQH
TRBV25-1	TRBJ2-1	ASSVGRDSLYNEQF
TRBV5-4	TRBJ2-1	ASSRQGATYNEQF
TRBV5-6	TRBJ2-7	ASSLNPGLGYEQY
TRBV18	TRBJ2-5	ASSPPHQETQY
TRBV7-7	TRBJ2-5	ASSLGGGGARETQY
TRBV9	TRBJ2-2	ASSVGNRGSTGELF
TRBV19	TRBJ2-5	ASSIPSGETQY
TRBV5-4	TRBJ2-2	ASSLDVGTSVAGELF
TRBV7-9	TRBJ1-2	ASSAGRELHGYT
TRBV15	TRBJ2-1	ATSRDLAGTYNEQF
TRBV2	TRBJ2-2	ASSEFGVYTGELF
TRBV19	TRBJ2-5	ASSDRGWYQETQY
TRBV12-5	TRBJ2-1	ASGVGLAGGNEQF
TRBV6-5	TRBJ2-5	ASRSGGAGMETQY
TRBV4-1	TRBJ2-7	ASSQAGTGEGEQY
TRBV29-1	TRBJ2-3	SVGWGDTLSQY
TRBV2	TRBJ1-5	ASSPQRQGNQPQH
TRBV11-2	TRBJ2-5	ASRLAGGETQY
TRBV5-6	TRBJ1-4	ASSLFPQGQHEKLF
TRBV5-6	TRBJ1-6	ASSTGLGRVIDSPLH
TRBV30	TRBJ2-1	AWSGEASRSSYNEQF
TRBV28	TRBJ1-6	ASSLGDRDGSPLH
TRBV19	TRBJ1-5	ASSPRYGDQPQH
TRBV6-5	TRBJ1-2	ASSQPGTATGYT
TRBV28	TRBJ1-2	ASSPPTGAGYT
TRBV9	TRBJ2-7	ASSVDPGLTYEQY
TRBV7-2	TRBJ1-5	ASSFRGLEPQH
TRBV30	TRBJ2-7	AWEQGEQY
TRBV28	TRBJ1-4	ASSPLGQANEKLF
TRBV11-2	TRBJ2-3	ASSLVRTDTQY
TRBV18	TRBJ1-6	ASSGAGDSPLH
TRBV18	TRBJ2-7	ASSPALGAYEQY